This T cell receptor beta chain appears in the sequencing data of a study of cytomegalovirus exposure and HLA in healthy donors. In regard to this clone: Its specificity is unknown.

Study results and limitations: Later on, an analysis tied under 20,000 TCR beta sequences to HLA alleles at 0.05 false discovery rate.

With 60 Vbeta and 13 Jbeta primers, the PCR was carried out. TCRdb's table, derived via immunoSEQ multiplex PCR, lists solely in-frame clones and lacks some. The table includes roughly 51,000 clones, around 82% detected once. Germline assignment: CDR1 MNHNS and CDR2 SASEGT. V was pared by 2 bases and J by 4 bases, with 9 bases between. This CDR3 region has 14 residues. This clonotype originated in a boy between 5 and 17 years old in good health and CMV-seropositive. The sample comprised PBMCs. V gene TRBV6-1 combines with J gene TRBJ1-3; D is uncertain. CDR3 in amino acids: CASSESALGNTIYF. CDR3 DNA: TGTGCCAGCAGTGAATCCGCTCTAGGAAACACCATATATTTT.